The 3 T cell receptor beta chains below were found in one sample sequenced in a study of blood T cell repertoires in COVID-19. Clones were read by immunoSEQ multiplex PCR, and TCRdb kept only the in-frame ones, dropping some. This table holds about 170,000 clones, roughly 93% found once. Sequencing was done on a sample of peripheral blood. All receptors derive from a young man with COVID-19, enrolled during active disease.

The CDR3 reads CASSLAGNYGYTF. CDR3 in DNA: TGTGCCAGCAGCTTGGCCGGTAACTATGGCTACACCTTC. The rearrangement uses TRBV5-6 and TRBJ1-2, with unresolved D. V lost 0 bases to trimming and J lost 1 base, with 4 bases between them. The CDR3 contains 13 residues. Per the germline V gene, CDR1 is SGHDT and CDR2 is YYEEEE.

The chain joins TRBV7-8 to TRBJ1-1, with a tentative D call TRBD1 (6 bases). Trimming took off 5 bases at V and 5 bases at J, with 18 bases between the two ends. In germline, CDR1 is SGHVS, CDR2 FQNEAQ. This CDR3 has 15 residues. As DNA, the CDR3 is TGTGCCAGCAGCGAAACGGACAGTTTGGGGACTGAAGCTTTCTTT. It is translated as CASSETDSLGTEAFF. Drawing the rest from reference TRBV7-8 and TRBJ1-1, the complete variable domain is GAGVSQSPRYKVAKRGQDVALRCDPISGHVSLFWYQQALGQGPEFLTYFQNEAQLDKSGLPSDRFFAERPEGSVSTLKIQRTQQEDSAVYLCASSETDSLGTEAFFGQGTRLTVV.

The chain links TRBV6-5 to TRBJ2-7; D not resolved. The CDR3 length is 14 residues. In germline, CDR1 is MNHEY, CDR2 SVGAGI. Trimming left V 0 bases short and J 0 bases short, with 6 bases between. The DNA of the CDR3 is TGTGCCAGCAGTTACTCGGGCCGCTCCTACGAGCAGTACTTC. It yields the protein CASSYSGRSYEQYF.